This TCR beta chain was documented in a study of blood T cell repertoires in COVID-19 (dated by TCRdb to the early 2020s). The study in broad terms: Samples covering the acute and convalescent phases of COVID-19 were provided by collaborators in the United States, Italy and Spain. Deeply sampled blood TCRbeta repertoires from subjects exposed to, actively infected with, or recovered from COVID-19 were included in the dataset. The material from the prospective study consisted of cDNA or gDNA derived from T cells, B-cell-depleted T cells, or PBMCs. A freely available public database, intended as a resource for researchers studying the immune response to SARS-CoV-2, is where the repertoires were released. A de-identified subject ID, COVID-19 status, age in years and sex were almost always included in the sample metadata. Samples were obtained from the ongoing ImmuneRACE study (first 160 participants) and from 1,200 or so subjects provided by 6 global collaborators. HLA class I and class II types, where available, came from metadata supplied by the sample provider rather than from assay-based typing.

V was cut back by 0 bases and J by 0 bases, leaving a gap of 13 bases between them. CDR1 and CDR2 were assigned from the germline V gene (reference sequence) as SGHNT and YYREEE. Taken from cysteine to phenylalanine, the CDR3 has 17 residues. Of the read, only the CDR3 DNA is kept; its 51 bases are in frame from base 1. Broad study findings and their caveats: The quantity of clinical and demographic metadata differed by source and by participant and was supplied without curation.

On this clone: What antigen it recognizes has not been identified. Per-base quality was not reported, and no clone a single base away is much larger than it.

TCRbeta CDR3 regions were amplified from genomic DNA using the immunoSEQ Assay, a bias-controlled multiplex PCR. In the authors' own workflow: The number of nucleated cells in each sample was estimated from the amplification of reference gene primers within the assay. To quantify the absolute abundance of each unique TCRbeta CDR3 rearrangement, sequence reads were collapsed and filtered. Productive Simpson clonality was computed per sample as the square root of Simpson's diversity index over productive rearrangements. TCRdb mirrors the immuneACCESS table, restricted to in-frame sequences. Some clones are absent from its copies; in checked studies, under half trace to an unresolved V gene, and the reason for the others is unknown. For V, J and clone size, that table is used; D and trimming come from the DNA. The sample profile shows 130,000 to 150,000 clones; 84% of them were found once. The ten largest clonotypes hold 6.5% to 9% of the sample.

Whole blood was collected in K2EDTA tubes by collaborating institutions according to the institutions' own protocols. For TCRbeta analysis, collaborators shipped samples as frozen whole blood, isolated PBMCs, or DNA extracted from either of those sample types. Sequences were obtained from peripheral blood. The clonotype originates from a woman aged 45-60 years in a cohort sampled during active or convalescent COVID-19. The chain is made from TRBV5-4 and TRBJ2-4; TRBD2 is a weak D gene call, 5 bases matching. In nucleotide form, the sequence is TGTGCCAGCAGCTTGGACACGGGGATGCTAGCCAAAAACATTCAGTACTTC. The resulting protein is CASSLDTGMLAKNIQYF.